This T cell receptor (beta chain) was documented in a study of Tregs in tolerant kidney transplant recipients. Broader study findings: Few patients were studied, so findings need validation in larger groups. No direct test of biological reproducibility was done here.

Germline V CDR1 and CDR2: LNHDA, SQIVND (reference sequence). The ends lost 5 bases at V and 5 bases at J; junction bases unmatched: 13. The CDR3 is 17 residues long. Using immunoSEQ multiplex PCR, the repertoire was profiled, and TCRdb retains in-frame clones only, with some absent. In the table there are roughly 250,000 clones, about 80% of which are singletons. As for this clone: Antigen specificity is unknown.

Unstimulated Tregs (CD4+CD25+CD127-) and CD4+CD25- non-Tregs were sorted from PBMCs. Sequences were obtained from CD4+ T cells from blood. The chain links TRBV19 to TRBJ2-1, with 9 bases matching TRBD2. This receptor was obtained from a human donor in good health. CDR3 sequence (DNA): TGTGCCAGTAGTCTTCGCGGATATAGCGGGAGAGACAATGAGCAGTTCTTC. Encoded protein: CASSLRGYSGRDNEQFF.